A single sample gave rise to the 10 T cell receptor beta chains below, sequenced in a study of HIV-infected patients and healthy controls. About 450 ng RNA was reverse transcribed with alpha and beta constant-region primers. Using multiplexing indices, alpha and beta chain libraries were generated apart by chain-specific third strand synthesis. Each CDR3 protein gets one entry after TCRdb re-called the 5' RACE reads with MiXCR. The sample records approximately 2,000 distinct CDR3 sequences, about 15% being singletons. Roughly three months, about 14 weeks, into antiretroviral therapy, follow-up blood was collected. The repertoire came from unfractionated whole blood and reflected all unsorted peripheral T cells. The starting material was blood, obtained during antiretroviral therapy. These receptor sequences come from an adult with HIV infection.

By its share, this clonotype is medium-sized. This chain's CDR3 is CARKDRGTSTDTQYF. In DNA form, the CDR3 reads TGTGCCAGAAAAGACCGGGGAACTAGCACAGATACGCAGTATTTT. The chain joins TRBV27 to TRBJ2-3; D is perhaps TRBD2 (5 bases). Germline CDR1 reads MNHEY; CDR2 reads SMNVEV (reference sequence). Trimming removed 9 bases from V and 0 bases from J, with 16 bases in between. The CDR3 spans 15 residues.

Judged by abundance, this clonotype is medium-sized (0.01 to 0.1%). The chain is built from TRBV6-2 or TRBV6-3 and TRBJ1-5, with D unclear. The CDR3 covers 14 residues. Per germline, CDR1 MNHEY and CDR2 SVGEGT. The ends were cut back, 0 bases at V and 6 bases at J, with 9 bases in the middle. The CDR3 DNA reads as TGTGCCAGCAGTTACTCCCGGGGAAGTCAGCCCCAGCATTTT. It specifies CASSYSRGSQPQHF.

By its share, this clonotype is medium-sized. J is TRBJ1-2 and V is TRBV29-1, with 8 bases fitting TRBD1. The CDR3 totals 15 residues. Germline CDR1 is SQVTM and CDR2 is ANQGSEA. Germline trimming cut 4 bases from V and 7 bases from J; bases unmatched to any gene: 14. CDR3 loop: CSVVGGLPGGRGYTF. CDR3 coding DNA: TGCAGCGTTGTGGGGGGTCTCCCAGGGGGCCGTGGCTACACCTTC. The variable domain in full, with the rest retrieved from reference TRBV29-1 and TRBJ1-2, is SAVISQKPSRDICQRGTSLTIQCQVDSQVTMMFWYRQQPGQSLTLIATANQGSEATYESGFVIDKFPISRPNLTFSTLTVSNMSPEDSSIYLCSVVGGLPGGRGYTFGSGTRLTVV.

This clonotype is medium-sized. This chain links TRBV7-2 with TRBJ2-3, with D uncertain. The V and J ends lost 7 bases and 0 bases respectively, with 17 bases between them. CDR3 length equals 16 residues. The germline V gene has CDR1 SGHTA and CDR2 FQGNSA. For the CDR3, the DNA is TGTGCCAGCATCATGGGTGTGAGCCCTAGCACAGATACGCAGTATTTT. Its protein is CASIMGVSPSTDTQYF.

This clonotype counts as medium-sized (0.01 to 0.1%). This chain links TRBV7-2 with TRBJ2-5; TRBD1 matches 9 bases. Germline-derived CDR1 and CDR2 are SGHTA and FQGNSA. This CDR3 region has 15 residues. The junction had 4 bases not matched to a gene; V was cut back by 4 bases and J by 1 base. CDR3: CASSSTGGRQETQYF. The CDR3 DNA is TGTGCCAGCAGCTCGACAGGGGGACGCCAAGAGACCCAGTACTTC.

Within the sample, this clonotype is medium-sized. The CDR3 coding sequence is TGTGCCAGCAGACCGGACCCTGGGGCCGGGGAGCTGTTTTTT. Encoded protein: CASRPDPGAGELFF. The rearrangement joins TRBV12-3 or TRBV12-4 to TRBJ2-2; D is uncertain. The V and J ends lost 6 bases and 6 bases respectively, with 14 bases between them. CDR3 length: 14 amino acids.

This clonotype has a count of ten or more. The gene calls are TRBV28 and TRBJ2-7; 8 nucleotides line up with TRBD1. The ends lost 8 bases at V and 0 bases at J; junction bases unmatched: 3. There are 13 residues in the CDR3. CDR1 is MDHEN and CDR2 is SYDVKM in the germline V gene. The CDR3 region is CASAGQGSYEQYF. CDR3 DNA: TGTGCCAGCGCCGGACAGGGCTCCTACGAGCAGTACTTC.

The table lists this clonotype with a few counts. The rearrangement links TRBV20-1 to TRBJ1-1, with D tentatively TRBD1 (5 bases). The CDR3 is made up of 11 amino acids. The germline gives CDR1 DFQATT, CDR2 SNEGSKA (reference sequence). Trimming took off 4 bases at V and 11 bases at J, with 14 bases between the two ends. CDR3 nucleotides: TGCAGTGCTACAACAAACCGGGGCGCTTTCTTT. Its protein is CSATTNRGAFF.

About this clonotype itself: Its ends do not fully match the called genes, so a read error is possible. This chain uses TRBV19 with TRBJ2-5; the D gene is possibly TRBD1 (6 bases). Germline CDR1 LNHDA, CDR2 SQIVND (reference sequence). The CDR3 contains 12 residues. The CDR3 loop reads CASSQGKETKYF. CDR3 coding DNA: TGTGCCAGTAGCCAGGGGAAAGAGACCAAGTACTTC. Full variable domain (remainder filled in from reference TRBV19 and TRBJ2-5): DGGITQSPKYLFRKEGQNVTLSCEQNLNHDAMYWYRQDPGQGLRLIYYSQIVNDFQKGDIAEGYSVSREKKESFPLTVTSAQKNPTAFYLCASSQGKETKYFGPGTRLLVL.

This clonotype is medium-sized. This chain connects TRBV10-3 to TRBJ2-1; TRBD1 agrees at 8 bases. Germline CDR1 ENHRY, CDR2 SYGVKD. With V trimmed by 6 bases and J by 0 bases, 7 bases remained unmatched. The CDR3 is 16 residues long. CDR3 in DNA: TGTGCCATCAGCTTGAACAGGGGGAGCTCCTACAATGAGCAGTTCTTC. Its protein is CAISLNRGSSYNEQFF.